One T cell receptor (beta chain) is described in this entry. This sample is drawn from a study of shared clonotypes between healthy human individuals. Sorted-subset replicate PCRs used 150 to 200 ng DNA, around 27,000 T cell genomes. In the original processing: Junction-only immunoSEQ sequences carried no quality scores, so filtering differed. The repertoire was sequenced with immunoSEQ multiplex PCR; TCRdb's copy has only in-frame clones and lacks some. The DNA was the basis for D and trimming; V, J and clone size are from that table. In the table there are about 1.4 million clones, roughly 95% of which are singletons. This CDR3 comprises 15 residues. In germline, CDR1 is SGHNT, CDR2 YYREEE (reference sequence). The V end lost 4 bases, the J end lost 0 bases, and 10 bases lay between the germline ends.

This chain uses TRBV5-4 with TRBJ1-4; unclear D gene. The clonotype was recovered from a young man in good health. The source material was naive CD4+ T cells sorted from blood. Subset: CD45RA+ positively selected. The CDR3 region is CASSTGAATNEKLFF. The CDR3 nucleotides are TGTGCCAGCAGCACTGGTGCAGCAACTAATGAAAAACTGTTTTTT.